This T cell receptor beta chain was identified in a study of T cell responses to AZD1222 COVID-19 vaccine (dated by TCRdb to the early 2020s). Regarding the research as a whole: AZD1222 recipients whose second dose came at about 4 weeks and those whose second dose came at about 12 weeks were combined into one group, since spike-specific TCR depth and breadth did not differ between the two schedules. TCR sequencing was performed for 230 to 250 trial participants, of whom about 200 were given two doses of AZD1222 and some 26 were given two doses of MenACWY control vaccine. Trial participants were enrolled into age subgroups of 18-55, 56-69 and 70-plus years, which contained about 150, 28 and 57 TCR-sequenced participants, respectively. Broad study findings and their caveats: Because no day 14 peak-response samples were available, the repertoires could be characterized only after the peak T cell response. The 56-69-year group was small, and its depth increase did not reach significance, likely because of low power. The vaccine-associated CD4 TCRs covered the entire spike protein, and the dominant responses fell in regions 160-218 and 743-854. Most participants were white British and females outnumbered males, and the authors suggested that clonal diversity may have been underestimated. A significant rise in spike-specific TCR breadth and depth was observed after two AZD1222 doses relative to day 0 and relative to MenACWY recipients. Only five or six AZD1222 recipients were SARS-CoV-2 seropositive at baseline, limiting conclusions about previously exposed vaccinees. Reportedly, close to half of the unique spike-specific TCRs recognized epitopes lying outside the regions that are mutated in the B.1.351 and B.1.1.7 variants.

The CDR3 regions of human TCRbeta chains were analyzed by immunosequencing. Turning to the authors' computational methods: TCRs in the repertoires were compared against a reference library of SARS-CoV-2-specific TCRs that had been generated with the MIRA antigen-specificity platform. Breadth was defined as the fraction of unique TCRs that were SARS-CoV-2-associated, and depth was defined as the fraction of total T cells that were SARS-CoV-2-associated. Each spike-specific TCR was assigned to its reactive spike region and to a CD4 or CD8 class using the MIRA data. Log10-transformed breadth and depth values were compared by one-way ANOVA with Sidak's multiple comparisons tests. Entries here come from immuneACCESS through TCRdb and include only in-frame sequences with V and J called. Some clones fail to appear in such tables; in the studies checked, an unresolved V gene covers under half of the shortfall, and the cause of the remainder is unknown. The DNA was the basis for D and trimming; V, J and clone size are from that table. A total of about 170,000 clones appear in this sample, approximately 92% of them only once. Approximately 7.2% of the sample goes to the ten largest clones.

Read against the paper, the sample's time point label means: baseline before first vaccination. Samples from vaccinated people were obtained from the UK trials COV001 and COV002, which included a single-blind randomized controlled phase 2/3 trial of AZD1222 (ChAdOx1 nCoV-19) in healthy adults. For TCRbeta chain sequencing, PBMC samples from trial participants were taken at day 0 and at day 28 after the second dose. Trimming takes 4 bases off V and 5 bases off J; junction bases not matched to a gene: 10. The CDR3 has 15 amino acids, counting the end cysteine and phenylalanine. Only CDR3 DNA remains: 45 bases, in frame from the first base. Per the germline V gene, SGHAT is the CDR1 and FQNNGV is the CDR2. Comment on this clone: Its antigen is not yet known. Base-call qualities are not available, and no considerably larger clone is one nucleotide away.

This material consisted of peripheral blood, taken on day 0 of AZD1222 vaccination. The TCR sequence derives from an adult in good health. Recombination linked TRBV11-2 to TRBJ1-1, with 7 central nucleotides matching TRBD1. The CDR3 protein sequence reads: CASSYITGEGTEAFF. The nucleotide sequence reads TGTGCCAGCAGCTATATCACAGGGGAGGGGACTGAAGCTTTCTTT.